A single sample gave rise to the 11 T cell receptor beta chains below, sequenced in a study of shared T cell receptors in the human thymus. Using immunoSEQ multiplex PCR, the repertoire was profiled, and TCRdb retains in-frame clones only, with some absent. The table has about 380,000 clones, around 95% seen once. Sequenced input: thymocytes. The receptors stem from a human donor.

This chain links TRBV27 with TRBJ1-2; D gene unclear. V lost 4 bases to trimming and J lost 3 bases, with 9 bases between them. The CDR3 is 13 amino acids. CDR1 and CDR2 from the germline V gene are MNHEY and SMNVEV (reference sequence). The CDR3 DNA reads as TGTGCCAGCAGTTCGACATCCTACTATGGCTACACCTTC. Translating it yields CASSSTSYYGYTF.

This chain joins TRBV7-3 and TRBJ2-1, with D perhaps TRBD2 (5 bases). CDR3 size: 18 residues. Germline values: CDR1 SGHTA, CDR2 FQGTGA. Trimming cost V 5 bases and J 0 bases, with 20 bases left between them. The DNA of the CDR3 is TGTGCCAGCAGCCCGCTCCGGAGCGGAAATAGCTCCTACAATGAGCAGTTCTTC. This codes for CASSPLRSGNSSYNEQFF.

CDR3 amino acids: CASSLTSVQETQYF. As DNA, the CDR3 is TGTGCCAGCAGCCTGACTAGCGTACAAGAGACCCAGTACTTC. This chain uses TRBV5-4 with TRBJ2-5; 8 bases line up with TRBD2. The V and J ends lost 4 bases and 2 bases, in that order; junction bases with no gene match: 4. This CDR3 spans 14 amino acids. Germline V gene data show CDR1 as SGHNT and CDR2 as YYREEE (reference sequence).

This chain links TRBV4-3 with TRBJ2-1; the match to TRBD1 covers 10 bases. Unmatched junction bases numbered 2, after V lost 1 base and J lost 2 bases. The CDR3 runs to 16 residues. The germline V gene encodes CDR1 LGHNA and CDR2 YSLEER. CDR3: CASSQAGTGAYNEQFF. The CDR3, as DNA: TGCGCCAGCAGCCAAGCCGGGACAGGGGCCTACAATGAGCAGTTCTTC.

The genes are TRBV7-2 and TRBJ2-3, with 9 nucleotides matching TRBD2. This CDR3 is built from 19 residues. J gave up 5 bases and V 2 bases, and 17 bases lay outside the gene matches. Germline lookup yields CDR1 SGHTA and CDR2 FQGNSA. Written as DNA, the CDR3 is TGTGCCAGCAGCTTAAACGGGGGAGTGAGCGGGAGGTTAGAAGATACGCAGTATTTT. It codes for CASSLNGGVSGRLEDTQYF.

V and J are TRBV6-5 and TRBJ1-2; D perhaps matches TRBD1 (6 bases). In germline, CDR1 is MNHEY, CDR2 SVGAGI. The CDR3 is made up of 13 amino acids. Deletions cut 2 bases from V and 7 bases from J, with 11 bases between. The CDR3 spells CASSYQGYGGYTF. CDR3 coding DNA: TGTGCCAGCAGTTACCAGGGGTATGGTGGCTACACCTTC.

The count of this clone is one. The genes are TRBV9 and TRBJ2-1; D gene unclear. This CDR3 spans 13 amino acids. Germline CDR1 SGDLS, CDR2 YYNGEE. The V end lost 0 bases, the J end lost 8 bases, and 9 bases lay between the germline ends. The CDR3 nucleotides are TGTGCCAGCAGCGTAGATGCCCGGGATGAGCAGTTCTTC. Translating gives CASSVDARDEQFF.

The V gene is TRBV7-3, the J gene TRBJ2-2, with TRBD2 as a possible D gene (6 bases). CDR1 and CDR2 from the germline V gene are SGHTA and FQGTGA. The CDR3 extends over 13 amino acids. Trimming stripped 1 base from V and 7 bases from J, with 7 bases between. The CDR3 protein is CASSLRRGGELFF. CDR3 nucleotides: TGTGCCAGCAGCTTAAGGAGGGGCGGGGAGCTGTTTTTT.

This chain connects TRBV10-1 to TRBJ2-1; weak D call: TRBD2 (5 bases). V lost 6 bases to trimming and J lost 2 bases, with 20 bases between them. CDR3 length: 17 amino acids. Looked up from germline, CDR1 is WNHNN and CDR2 is SYGVQD (reference sequence). The CDR3 region is CASSFTKERLAYNEQFF. The CDR3 DNA follows: TGCGCCAGCAGCTTTACGAAGGAGCGGCTGGCCTACAATGAGCAGTTCTTC.

The J gene is TRBJ2-1, the V gene TRBV11-2; D may correspond to TRBD1 or TRBD2 (5 bases each). The CDR3 is made up of 13 amino acids. The V end was cut by 10 bases, the J end by 4 bases, with 14 bases between. Germline V CDR1 and CDR2: SGHAT, FQNNGV. Here the CDR3 reads CATVGRPYNEQFF. DNA for the CDR3: TGTGCCACCGTGGGACGGCCTTACAATGAGCAGTTCTTC.

This chain connects TRBV6-6 to TRBJ2-1; TRBD2 matches at 12 bases. V dropped 6 bases and J dropped 8; count of bases not matched to a gene: 5. Germline V gene data show CDR1 as MNHNY and CDR2 as SVGAGI (reference sequence). This CDR3 contains 14 residues. CDR3 sequence reads: CASRTSGRDDEQFF. In DNA, the CDR3 is TGTGCCAGCAGGACTAGCGGGAGAGACGATGAGCAGTTCTTC.